The clone carrying this T cell receptor beta chain was counted between two and nine times. Template-switching 5'RACE yielded the TCR cDNA; a universal primer site and UMIs were added in the process. TCRdb called the 5' RACE reads again in MiXCR, with one record for every CDR3 protein. There are hundreds of thousands of distinct CDR3 sequences in the sample; roughly 4.8% occur only once, and less than 3.5% lies in the top ten. This record belongs to a study of T cells after yellow fever vaccination. Looked up from germline, CDR1 is SGHTA and CDR2 is FQGNSA. V was cut by 4 bases and J by 0 bases, with 10 bases left in between. The CDR3 spans 14 residues.

This chain uses TRBV7-2 with TRBJ2-7, with D perhaps matching TRBD1 (6 bases). The sample consisted of CD4+ T cells sorted from PBMCs, taken on the day of the yellow fever booster vaccination. This receptor was obtained from a young man who received the YFV17D yellow fever vaccine. The CDR3 spells CASSSQGSSYEQYF. Written as DNA, the CDR3 is TGTGCCAGCAGCTCGCAGGGGAGCTCCTACGAGCAGTACTTC.